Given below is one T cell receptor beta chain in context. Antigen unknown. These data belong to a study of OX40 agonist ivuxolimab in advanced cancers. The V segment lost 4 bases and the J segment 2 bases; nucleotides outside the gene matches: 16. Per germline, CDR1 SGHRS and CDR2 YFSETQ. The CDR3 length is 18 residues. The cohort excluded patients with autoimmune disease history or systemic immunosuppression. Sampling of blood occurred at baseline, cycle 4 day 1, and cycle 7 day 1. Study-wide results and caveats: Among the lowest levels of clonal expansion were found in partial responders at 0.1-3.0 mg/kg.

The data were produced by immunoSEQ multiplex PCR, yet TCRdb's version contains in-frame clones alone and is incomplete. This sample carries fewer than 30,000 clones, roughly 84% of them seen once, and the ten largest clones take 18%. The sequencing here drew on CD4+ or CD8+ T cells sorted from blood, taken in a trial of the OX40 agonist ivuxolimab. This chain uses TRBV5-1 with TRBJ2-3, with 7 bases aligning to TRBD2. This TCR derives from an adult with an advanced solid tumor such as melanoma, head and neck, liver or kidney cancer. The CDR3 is CASSPNPDQAGSTDTQYF. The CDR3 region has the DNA TGCGCCAGCAGCCCAAACCCTGACCAAGCGGGGTCCACAGATACGCAGTATTTT. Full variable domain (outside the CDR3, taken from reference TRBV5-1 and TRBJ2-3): KAGVTQTPRYLIKTRGQQVTLSCSPISGHRSVSWYQQTPGQGLQFLFEYFSETQRNKGNFPGRFSGRQFSNSRSEMNVSTLELGDSALYLCASSPNPDQAGSTDTQYFGPGTRLTVL.